These 27 T cell receptor beta chains were all obtained from the same sample, sequenced in a study of esophageal squamous cell carcinoma under preoperative chemotherapy. Each CDR3 protein gets one entry after TCRdb re-called the PCR reads with MiXCR. Of about 32,000 distinct CDR3 sequences in the sample, approximately 51% are singletons; the top ten hold 23%. The time point here: after preoperative PTX-NDP chemotherapy. Sample acquisition took place from a patient given preoperative chemotherapy. The receptors derive from a human donor with esophageal squamous cell carcinoma. The donor label of this sample is uncertain.

This clonotype was counted between two and nine times. J is TRBJ2-1 and V is TRBV6-5, with D unresolved. The CDR3 is 15 residues long. The V gene lost 2 bases and the J gene lost 0 bases, with 8 bases spanning the gap. Germline CDR1 and CDR2: MNHEY and SVGAGI. CDR3 loop: CASSYTPSSYNEQFF. CDR3 nucleotides: TGTGCCAGCAGTTACACCCCTAGCTCCTACAATGAGCAGTTCTTC.

The chain links TRBV7-2 to TRBJ2-4; 9 positions match TRBD2. The J call is in doubt because the DNA end fits TRBJ2-5 better. Germline values: CDR1 SGHTA, CDR2 FQGNSA. CDR3 size: 14 residues. The CDR3 protein is CAGSGGRREETQYF. As DNA, the CDR3 is TGTGCGGGGAGCGGGGGGCGTAGGGAAGAGACCCAGTACTTC.

The rearrangement joins TRBV7-9 to TRBJ2-2; D gene unclear. CDR3 length equals 15 residues. Germline V gene data show CDR1 as SEHNR and CDR2 as FQNEAQ (reference sequence). V shed 3 bases and J shed 13 bases, with 21 bases lying between them. CDR3 loop: CASSFQAASTEALFF. In DNA, the CDR3 is TGTGCCAGCAGCTTCCAGGCTGCGAGCACCGAGGCGCTGTTTTTT.

As DNA, the CDR3 is TGTGCCAGCAGTTTATCGCGGGGTTTGAACAATGAGCAGTTCTTC. Translated: CASSLSRGLNNEQFF. The chain is built from TRBV27 and TRBJ2-1; TRBD2 might be the D (6 bases). The germline CDR1 and CDR2 sequences are MNHEY and SMNVEV (reference sequence). V shed 0 bases and J shed 5 bases, with 11 bases lying between them. The CDR3 has 15 amino acids.

Turning to this clonotype: The junction departs from the called germline gene at one end, perhaps through a read error. This chain connects TRBV7-6 to TRBJ2-3, with 8 bases aligning to TRBD2. The germline V gene has CDR1 SGHVS and CDR2 FNYEAQ. The CDR3 is 16 residues long. The CDR3 protein is CASSLDLAGRTETQYF. The CDR3 DNA is TGTGCCAGCAGCTTAGATCTAGCGGGTCGCACAGAGACGCAGTACTTT.

This clonotype showed up just a few times. V gene TRBV7-8 combines with J gene TRBJ2-2; maybe TRBD2 (5 bases). The DNA end lines up better with TRBJ2-3; the J call may be wrong. Germline-derived CDR1 and CDR2 are SGHVS and FQNEAQ. The CDR3 has 12 residues. CDR3 in amino acids: CASSLVVGEQYF. The CDR3 nucleotides are TGTGCCAGCAGCTTAGTGGTCGGGGAGCAGTATTTT.

A note on this clonotype: A much larger clone differs by one base, so this may be a read error. V is TRBV7-8 and J is TRBJ2-2; TRBD1 or TRBD2 may be the D gene (5 bases each). CDR1 SGHVS and CDR2 FQNEAQ come from the germline V gene. CDR3 size: 15 residues. The CDR3 bases are TGTGCCAGCAGCTCCCAGTCAGCGTACACCGGGGCGCTGTTTTTT. Amino acids: CASSSQSAYTGALFF.

This clonotype was seen a few times. This chain joins TRBV7-8 and TRBJ2-5; 9 bases map to TRBD1. The last part of the DNA fits TRBJ2-7 better; the J call may be wrong. Germline V gene lookup returns CDR1 SGHVS and CDR2 FQNEAQ. The CDR3 has 14 residues. The DNA for the CDR3 is TGTGCCAGCAGCTCTGACAGGGGGAACTACGAGCAGTACTTC. Translation gives CASSSDRGNYEQYF.

In DNA form, the CDR3 reads TGTGCCAGCAGTTACAGTGGAGCGGGGGGGACCGGGGAGCTGTTTTTT. It translates to CASSYSGAGGTGELFF. The chain joins TRBV6-5 to TRBJ2-2, with 10 bases aligning to TRBD2. This CDR3 contains 16 residues. Germline CDR1 MNHEY, CDR2 SVGAGI. Germline trimming cut 2 bases from V and 5 bases from J; bases unmatched to any gene: 5.

The genes are TRBV7-9 and TRBJ2-1; 8 bases fit TRBD1. This CDR3 region has 15 residues. V shed 1 base, J shed 8 bases, and the junction held 7 bases outside the gene matches. Germline CDR1 reads SEHNR; CDR2 reads FQNEAQ (reference sequence). CDR3 DNA: TGTGCCAGCAGCTTAGGCACAGGGGGTCATGATGAGCAGTTCTTC. Amino acid sequence: CASSLGTGGHDEQFF.

The chain employs TRBV10-3 and TRBJ2-2; 8 bases line up with TRBD2. Germline V gene lookup returns CDR1 ENHRY and CDR2 SYGVKD. After removal of 2 bases from V and 7 bases from J, the junction contained 0 bases not matched to a gene. The CDR3 is 13 residues long. CDR3 DNA sequence: TGTGCCATCAGTGAGACTAGCGGCGGGGAGCTGTTTTTT. Translation: CAISETSGGELFF.

This clonotype has a handful of counts. This chain joins TRBV19 and TRBJ2-1; D not certain. V dropped 3 bases and J dropped 3 bases, with 6 bases sitting between them. The CDR3 is 13 residues long. Germline CDR1 reads LNHDA; CDR2 reads SQIVND (reference sequence). The CDR3 spells CASSITIYNEQFF. The CDR3 DNA follows: TGTGCCAGTAGTATTACTATCTACAATGAGCAGTTCTTC.

This clonotype has more than one count but fewer than ten. This chain joins TRBV27 and TRBJ2-2; the match to TRBD1 covers 7 bases. CDR1 and CDR2 from the germline V gene are MNHEY and SMNVEV (reference sequence). This CDR3 is 16 amino acids long. V shed 5 bases, J shed 4 bases, and the junction held 10 bases outside the gene matches. The CDR3, as DNA: TGTGCCAGCAGTGCGACGACAGGGAGTTTCACCGGGGAGCTGTTTTTT. It is translated as CASSATTGSFTGELFF.

Many counts were recorded for this clonotype. This sequence joins TRBV7-2 and TRBJ2-5; 9 bases match TRBD2. CDR3 length equals 16 residues. Germline values: CDR1 SGHTA, CDR2 FQGNSA. The V and J ends lost 4 bases and 5 bases, in that order; junction bases with no gene match: 11. The CDR3 spells CASSSIAGASGETQYF. The DNA for the CDR3 is TGTGCCAGCAGCTCCATAGCGGGGGCCTCGGGTGAGACCCAGTACTTC. The whole variable domain, filled in from reference TRBV7-2 and TRBJ2-5, reads GAGVSQSPSNKVTEKGKDVELRCDPISGHTALYWYRQSLGQGLEFLIYFQGNSAPDKSGLPSDRFSAERTGGSVSTLTIQRTQQEDSAVYLCASSSIAGASGETQYFGPGTRLLVL.

The chain has TRBV7-9 and TRBJ2-5; TRBD1 or TRBD2 may be the D gene (5 bases each). The J call could be wrong; TRBJ2-7 is a better fit for the DNA end. This CDR3 is built from 17 residues. The germline V gene has CDR1 SEHNR and CDR2 FQNEAQ (reference sequence). The CDR3 protein is CASSLALGSGTTYEQYF. CDR3 in DNA: TGTGCCAGCAGCTTAGCGCTAGGGAGTGGGACCACCTACGAGCAGTACTTC.

Relative to its sample, this clonotype is medium-sized. The rearrangement uses TRBV11-3 and TRBJ2-1; D call uncertain. The germline gives CDR1 SGHNT, CDR2 YENEEA. V gave up 1 base and J gave up 5 bases, with 12 bases separating them. CDR3 length equals 15 residues. The CDR3 nucleotides read TGTGCCAGCAGCTTAGCCTCCCTCCGGGACAATGAGCAGTTCTTC. As protein: CASSLASLRDNEQFF.

Within the sample, this clonotype is medium-sized. This rearrangement joins TRBV12-3 or TRBV12-4 to TRBJ2-3, with D possibly being TRBD2 (7 bases). Trimming shortened V by 3 bases and J by 2 bases, and 12 bases separated the two germline ends. There are 15 residues in the CDR3. CDR3 coding DNA: TGTGCCAGCAGTTTGAGGGGGGGGGACACAGATACGCAGTATTTT. This gives the protein CASSLRGGDTDTQYF.

The CDR3 spells CASAMEETGGGTEAFF. CDR3 in DNA: TGTGCCAGCGCTATGGAGGAGACAGGGGGCGGCACTGAAGCTTTCTTT. The V gene is TRBV6-4, the J gene TRBJ1-1; 10 bases map to TRBD1. V lost 8 bases, J lost 4 bases, and 13 bases stayed unmatched. The CDR3 is made up of 16 amino acids. Per germline, CDR1 MRHNA and CDR2 SNTAGT.

The sample holds a few counts of this clonotype. The chain links TRBV7-9 to TRBJ2-5; possibly TRBD1 for D (5 bases). V was clipped by 5 bases and J by 6 bases, with 13 bases between them. Germline loops: CDR1 SEHNR, CDR2 FQNEAQ (reference sequence). This CDR3 has 13 residues. In DNA, the CDR3 is TGTGCCAGCAGCACGACAGCGATCCAGACCCAGTACTTC. Protein product: CASSTTAIQTQYF. Complete variable domain (other parts from reference TRBV7-9 and TRBJ2-5): DTGVSQNPRHKITKRGQNVTFRCDPISEHNRLYWYRQTLGQGPEFLTYFQNEAQLEKSRLLSDRFSAERPKGSFSTLEIQRTEQGDSAMYLCASSTTAIQTQYFGPGTRLLVL.

The chain couples TRBV3-1 to TRBJ2-7, with D possibly being TRBD2 (5 bases). The CDR3 extends over 14 amino acids. The V gene lost 0 bases and the J gene lost 5 bases, with 11 bases spanning the gap. CDR1 and CDR2 from the germline V gene are LGHDT and YNNKEL (reference sequence). The CDR3 loop reads CASSQDRRIDEQYF. DNA of the CDR3: TGTGCCAGCAGCCAAGATAGGAGGATCGACGAGCAGTACTTC.

This chain's CDR3 is CASSLTGSAYEQYF. CDR3 bases: TGTGCCAGCAGCTTGACAGGTTCAGCCTACGAGCAGTACTTC. V gene TRBV7-8 combines with J gene TRBJ2-7; D might be TRBD1 (6 bases). V dropped 3 bases and J dropped 2 bases, with 11 bases sitting between them. CDR1 and CDR2 (germline): SGHVS, FQNEAQ. The CDR3 is 14 amino acids.

As concerns this clonotype: Germline is not matched at one junction end, which may reflect a read error. The rearrangement joins TRBV7-8 to TRBJ2-3; TRBD2 is a possible D gene (7 bases). This CDR3 region has 16 residues. Germline loops: CDR1 SGHVS, CDR2 FQNEAQ. In nucleotides, the CDR3 is TGTGCCAGCAGCGTCCTGGGGCGGGGGCCCAATGATACGCAGTATTTC. The encoded protein is CASSVLGRGPNDTQYF.

This clonotype was observed many times. The chain couples TRBV6-1 to TRBJ2-3, with no clear D. Near its end, the DNA agrees better with TRBJ2-5, so the J call may be wrong. Germline V CDR1 and CDR2: MNHNS, SASEGT. The CDR3 has 14 amino acids. The CDR3 loop is CASSEGLSLGTQYF. DNA for the CDR3: TGTGCCAGCAGTGAAGGTTTGAGCCTCGGAACCCAGTACTTC.

The table lists this clonotype with many counts. The V gene is TRBV7-6, the J gene TRBJ2-7, with D perhaps matching TRBD2 (6 bases). The CDR3 spans 16 residues. The germline gives CDR1 SGHVS, CDR2 FNYEAQ. V dropped 2 bases and J dropped 2 bases, with 16 bases sitting between them. CDR3 sequence: CASSLNPGTGAYEQYF. The CDR3 bases are TGTGCCAGCAGCTTAAATCCCGGGACGGGGGCCTACGAGCAGTACTTC.

Turning to this clonotype: The junction differs from germline at one of its ends, possibly a read error. V is TRBV7-2 and J is TRBJ2-4; D remains ambiguous. CDR1 is SGHTA and CDR2 is FQGNSA in the germline V gene. The CDR3 has 15 residues. The CDR3, as DNA: TGTGCCAGCAGCTCATGGGTGTGGGCCCAAAACACGCAGTATTTC. This translates into CASSSWVWAQNTQYF.

Concerning this clonotype itself: The CDR3 end shows no conserved phenylalanine or tryptophan, and so a read error is likely. Because the CDR3's place on the DNA is in doubt, the DNA is left out and the CDR3 is given as listed by TCRdb. V usage is TRBV7-8 and J usage is TRBJ2-3; the table's TRBD2 call for D was not verified on the DNA. The germline gives CDR1 SGHVS, CDR2 FQNEAQ. The CDR3 is 11 residues long, ends included. The CDR3 region is CASSPGTSRVP.

This clonotype occurred a few times. The chain carries TRBV11-2 and TRBJ1-3; D call uncertain. With 5 bases removed from V and 1 base from J, the gap between germline ends came to 9 bases. CDR3 length: 14 residues. Germline V gene data show CDR1 as SGHAT and CDR2 as FQNNGV. This chain's CDR3 is CASSITPSGNTIYF. The CDR3 bases are TGTGCCAGCAGCATAACACCATCTGGAAACACCATATATTTT.